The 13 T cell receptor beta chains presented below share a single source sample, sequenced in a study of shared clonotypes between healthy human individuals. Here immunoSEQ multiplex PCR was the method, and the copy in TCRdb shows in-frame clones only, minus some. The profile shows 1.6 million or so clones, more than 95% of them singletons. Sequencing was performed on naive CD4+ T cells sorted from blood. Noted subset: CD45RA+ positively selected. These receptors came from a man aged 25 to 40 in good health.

The CDR3 region has the DNA TGTGCCAGCAGTGAAAGTGGCAGAGCTAACTATGGCTACACCTTC. As protein: CASSESGRANYGYTF. The rearrangement links TRBV6-1 to TRBJ1-2; no clear D. The germline CDR1 and CDR2 sequences are MNHNS and SASEGT. The CDR3 is 15 amino acids. The ends were cut back, 2 bases at V and 0 bases at J, with 10 bases in the middle.

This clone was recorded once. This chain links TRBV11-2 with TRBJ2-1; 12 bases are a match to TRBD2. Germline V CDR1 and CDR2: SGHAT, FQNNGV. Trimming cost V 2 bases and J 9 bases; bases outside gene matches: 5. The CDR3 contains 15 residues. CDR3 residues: CASSLLAGGEGEQFF. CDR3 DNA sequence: TGTGCCAGCAGCTTACTAGCGGGAGGGGAAGGTGAGCAGTTCTTC. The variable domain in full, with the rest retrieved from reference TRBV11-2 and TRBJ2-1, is EAGVAQSPRYKIIEKRQSVAFWCNPISGHATLYWYQQILGQGPKLLIQFQNNGVVDDSQLPKDRFSAERLKGVDSTLKIQPAKLEDSAVYLCASSLLAGGEGEQFFGPGTRLTVL.

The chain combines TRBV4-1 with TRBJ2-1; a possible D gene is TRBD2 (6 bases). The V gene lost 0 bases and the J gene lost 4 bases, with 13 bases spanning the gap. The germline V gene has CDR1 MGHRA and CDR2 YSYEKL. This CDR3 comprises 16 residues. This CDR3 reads CASSQDLREWYNEQFF. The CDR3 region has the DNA TGCGCCAGCAGCCAAGATTTACGGGAGTGGTACAATGAGCAGTTCTTC.

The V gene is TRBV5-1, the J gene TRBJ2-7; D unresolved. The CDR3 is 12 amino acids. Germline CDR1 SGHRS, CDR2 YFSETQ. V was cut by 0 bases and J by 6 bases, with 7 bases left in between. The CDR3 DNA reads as TGCGCCAGCAGCTTGGACGGGTTCGAGCAGTACTTC. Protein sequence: CASSLDGFEQYF.

CDR3: CASRYRSPNYGYTF. CDR3 coding DNA: TGTGCCAGCAGGTACAGGTCACCCAACTATGGCTACACCTTC. J is TRBJ1-2 and V is TRBV6-1; TRBD1 might be the D (5 bases). V lost 6 bases and J 2 bases, leaving 13 bases between the germline ends. This CDR3 region has 14 residues. The germline gives CDR1 MNHNS, CDR2 SASEGT.

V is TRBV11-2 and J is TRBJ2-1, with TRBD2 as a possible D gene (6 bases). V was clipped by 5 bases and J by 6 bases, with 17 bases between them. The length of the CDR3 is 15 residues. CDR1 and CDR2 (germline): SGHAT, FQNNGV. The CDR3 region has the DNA TGTGCCAGCAGCCGTGTCCCCAGGGAGGCCAATGAGCAGTTCTTC. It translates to CASSRVPREANEQFF. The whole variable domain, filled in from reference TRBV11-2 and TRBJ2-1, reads EAGVAQSPRYKIIEKRQSVAFWCNPISGHATLYWYQQILGQGPKLLIQFQNNGVVDDSQLPKDRFSAERLKGVDSTLKIQPAKLEDSAVYLCASSRVPREANEQFFGPGTRLTVL.

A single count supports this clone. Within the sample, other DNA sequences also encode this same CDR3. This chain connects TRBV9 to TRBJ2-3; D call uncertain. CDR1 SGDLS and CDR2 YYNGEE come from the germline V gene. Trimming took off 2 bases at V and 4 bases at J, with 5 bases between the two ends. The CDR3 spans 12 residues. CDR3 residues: CASSVAADTQYF. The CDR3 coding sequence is TGTGCCAGCAGCGTGGCTGCAGATACGCAGTATTTT.

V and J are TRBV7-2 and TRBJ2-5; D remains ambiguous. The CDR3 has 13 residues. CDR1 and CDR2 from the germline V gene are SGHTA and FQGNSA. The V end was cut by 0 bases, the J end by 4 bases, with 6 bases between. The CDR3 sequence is CASSLAWLETQYF. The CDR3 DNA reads TGTGCCAGCAGCTTAGCCTGGTTAGAGACCCAGTACTTC.

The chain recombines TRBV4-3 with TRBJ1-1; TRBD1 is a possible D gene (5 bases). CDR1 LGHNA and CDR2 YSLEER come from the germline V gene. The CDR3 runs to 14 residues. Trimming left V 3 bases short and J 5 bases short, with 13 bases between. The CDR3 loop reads CASSHGTARTEAFF. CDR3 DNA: TGCGCCAGCAGCCATGGGACGGCGAGAACTGAAGCTTTCTTT.

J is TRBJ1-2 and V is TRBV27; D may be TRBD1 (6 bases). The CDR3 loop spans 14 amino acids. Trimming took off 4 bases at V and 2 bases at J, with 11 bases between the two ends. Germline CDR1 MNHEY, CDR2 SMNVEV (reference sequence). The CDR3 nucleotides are TGTGCCAGCAGTTCCCTTGGGACAAACTATGGCTACACCTTC. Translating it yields CASSSLGTNYGYTF.

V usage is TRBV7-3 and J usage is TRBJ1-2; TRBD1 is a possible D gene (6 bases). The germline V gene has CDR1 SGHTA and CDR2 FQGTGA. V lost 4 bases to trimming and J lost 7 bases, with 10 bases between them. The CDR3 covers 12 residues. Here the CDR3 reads CASSSQGTGYTF. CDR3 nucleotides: TGTGCCAGCAGCTCCCAGGGGACTGGCTACACCTTC.

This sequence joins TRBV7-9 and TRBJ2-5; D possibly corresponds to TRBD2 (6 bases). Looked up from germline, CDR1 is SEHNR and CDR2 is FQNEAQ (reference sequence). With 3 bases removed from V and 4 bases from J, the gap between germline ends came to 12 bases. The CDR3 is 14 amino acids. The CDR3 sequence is CASSFETRRETQYF. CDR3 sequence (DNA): TGTGCCAGCAGCTTTGAGACTAGAAGAGAGACCCAGTACTTC.

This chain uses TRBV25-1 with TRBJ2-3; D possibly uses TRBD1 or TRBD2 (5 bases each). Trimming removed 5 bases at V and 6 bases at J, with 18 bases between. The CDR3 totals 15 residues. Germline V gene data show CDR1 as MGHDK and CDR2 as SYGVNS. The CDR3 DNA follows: TGTGCCAGCAGTCGAGGCCAGGGTTGGGGGGATACGCAGTATTTT. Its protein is CASSRGQGWGDTQYF.